This TCR beta chain was captured in a study of blood T cell repertoires in COVID-19 (TCRdb year 2020). Study-level background: The collaborator samples originated in the United States, Italy and Spain and spanned the acute and convalescent phases of COVID-19. The prospective study material was composed of cDNA or gDNA derived from T cells, B-cell-depleted T cells, or PBMCs. Deeply sampled blood TCRbeta repertoires from subjects exposed to, actively infected with, or recovered from COVID-19 were included in the dataset. A freely available public database, intended as a resource for researchers studying the immune response to SARS-CoV-2, is where the repertoires were released. Samples came from the ongoing ImmuneRACE study (first 160 participants) plus 1,254 subjects from 6 global collaborators. Sample metadata almost always included a de-identified subject ID, COVID-19 status, age in years and sex. Where available, HLA class I and class II types were taken from metadata supplied by the sample provider and were not determined by assay-based typing. The study at large found these results: The amount of clinical and demographic metadata varied by source and participant and was provided uncurated.

Based on the germline V gene, the CDR1 and CDR2 sequences are SQVTM and ANQGSEA. CDR3 length: 11 amino acids, cysteine to phenylalanine. Just the 33-base CDR3 DNA is kept, in frame starting at base 1. Cut back by 5 bases and 1 base, the V and J ends lie 3 bases apart. A note on this clone: What this receptor recognizes is not known. No qualities accompany the bases; no much larger clone lies one base away. The same CDR3 is also encoded by other DNA sequences in this sample.

The immunoSEQ Assay, a bias-controlled multiplex PCR, was used to amplify TCRbeta CDR3 regions from genomic DNA. The authors' pipeline ran thus. Nucleated cell counts per sample were estimated from amplification of reference gene primers within the assay. To quantify the absolute abundance of each unique TCRbeta CDR3 rearrangement, sequence reads were collapsed and filtered. For each sample, productive Simpson clonality was calculated as the square root of Simpson's diversity index across productive rearrangements. The table comes from immuneACCESS by way of TCRdb, which keeps in-frame sequences with V and J called. Part of the clones is missing from these tables; in studies checked, under half for an unresolved V gene and the rest for unknown reasons. V, J and clone size derive from that table, while D and trimming were established from the DNA sequence. This sample has 250,000 to 350,000 clones in its table, and more than 90% of those were observed once. Approximately 2.5% of the sample is taken by the ten largest.

Enrolling through a virtual design, the prospective study's participants ranged in age from roughly 18 to 90 years and lived across about two dozen United States geographic areas. In the prospective study, participants were assigned to cohorts based on the clinical history participants reported in a screening survey and a study questionnaire. Recovered participants in ImmuneRACE Cohort 3 were defined by two consecutive negative NP/OP PCR tests, clearance by a healthcare professional, or resolution of symptoms. Mobile phlebotomists in the prospective study collected whole blood, serum and a nasopharyngeal or oropharyngeal swab from every participant. Prospective study participants could optionally give additional blood draws and questionnaires over an approximately two-month period. Prospective study blood samples were shipped either frozen or at room temperature before DNA extraction.

The chain joins TRBV29-1 to TRBJ1-3, with an unclear D gene assignment. The origin of this receptor is a man aged 55 to 70 who had recovered from COVID-19. The sequenced sample consisted of PBMCs or T cells enriched from blood (not recorded which). The nucleotides read TGCAGCGTTTATTCTGGAAACACCATATATTTT. Translated, this is CSVYSGNTIYF. Full variable domain (CDR3 extended with the reference TRBV29-1 and TRBJ1-3 proteins): SAVISQKPSRDICQRGTSLTIQCQVDSQVTMMFWYRQQPGQSLTLIATANQGSEATYESGFVIDKFPISRPNLTFSTLTVSNMSPEDSSIYLCSVYSGNTIYFGEGSWLTVV.